This T cell receptor beta chain appears in the sequencing data of a study of blood T cell repertoires in COVID-19. Study as a whole: T cells, B-cell-depleted T cells, or PBMCs supplied cDNA or gDNA.

The method was immunoSEQ multiplex PCR; TCRdb's version includes in-frame clones alone and lacks a portion of them. Altogether around 150,000 clones are present, over 75% being singletons, with the ten largest covering approximately 11%. The participants were between about 18 and 90 years old and came from fewer than 25 US areas. The sample was PBMCs or T cells enriched from blood (not recorded which). The TCR was taken from a man in his forties or fifties who had recovered from COVID-19.

CDR3 sequence (DNA): TGTGCCAGCAGCACCCAAATGGGGCGAGATACGCAGTATTTT. It codes for CASSTQMGRDTQYF. The chain carries TRBV28 and TRBJ2-3; D is perhaps TRBD1 (5 bases). The V and J ends lost 6 bases and 5 bases respectively, with 15 bases between them. This CDR3 contains 14 residues. Germline CDR1 is MDHEN and CDR2 is SYDVKM.